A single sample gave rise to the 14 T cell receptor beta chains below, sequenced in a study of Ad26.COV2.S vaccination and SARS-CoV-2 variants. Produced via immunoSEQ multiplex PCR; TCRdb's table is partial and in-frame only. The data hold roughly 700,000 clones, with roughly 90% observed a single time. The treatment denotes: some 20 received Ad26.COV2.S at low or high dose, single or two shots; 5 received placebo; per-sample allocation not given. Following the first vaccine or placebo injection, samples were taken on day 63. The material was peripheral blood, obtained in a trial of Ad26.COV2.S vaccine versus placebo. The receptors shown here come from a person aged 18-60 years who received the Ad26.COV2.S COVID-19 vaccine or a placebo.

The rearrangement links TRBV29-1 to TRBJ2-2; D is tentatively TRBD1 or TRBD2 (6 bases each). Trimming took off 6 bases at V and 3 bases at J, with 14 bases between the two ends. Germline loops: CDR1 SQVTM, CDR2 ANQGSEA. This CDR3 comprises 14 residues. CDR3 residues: CSVGGGRDTGELFF. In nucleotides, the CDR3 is TGCAGCGTCGGTGGGGGGCGAGACACCGGGGAGCTGTTTTTT.

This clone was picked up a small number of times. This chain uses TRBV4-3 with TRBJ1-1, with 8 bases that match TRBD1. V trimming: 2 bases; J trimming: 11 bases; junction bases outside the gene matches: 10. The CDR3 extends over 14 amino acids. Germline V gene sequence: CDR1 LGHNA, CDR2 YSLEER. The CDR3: CASSQPGTGAMAFF. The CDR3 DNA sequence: TGCGCCAGCAGCCAACCCGGGACAGGCGCGATGGCTTTCTTT.

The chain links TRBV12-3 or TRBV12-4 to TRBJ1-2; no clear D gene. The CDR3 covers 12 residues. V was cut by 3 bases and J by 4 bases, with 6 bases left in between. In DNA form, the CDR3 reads TGTGCCAGCAGTTTGCAGTTCTATGGCTACACCTTC. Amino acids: CASSLQFYGYTF.

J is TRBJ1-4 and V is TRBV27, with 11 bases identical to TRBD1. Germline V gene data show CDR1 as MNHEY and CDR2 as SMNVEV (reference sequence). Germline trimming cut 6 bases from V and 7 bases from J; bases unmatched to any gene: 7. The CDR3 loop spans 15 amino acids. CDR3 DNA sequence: TGTGCCAGCAGCCCGCCGGGACAGGGGGGTGAAAAACTGTTTTTT. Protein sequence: CASSPPGQGGEKLFF. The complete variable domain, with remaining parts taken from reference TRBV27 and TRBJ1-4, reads EAQVTQNPRYLITVTGKKLTVTCSQNMNHEYMSWYRQDPGLGLRQIYYSMNVEVTDKGDVPEGYKVSRKEKRNFPLILESPSPNQTSLYFCASSPPGQGGEKLFFGSGTQLSVL.

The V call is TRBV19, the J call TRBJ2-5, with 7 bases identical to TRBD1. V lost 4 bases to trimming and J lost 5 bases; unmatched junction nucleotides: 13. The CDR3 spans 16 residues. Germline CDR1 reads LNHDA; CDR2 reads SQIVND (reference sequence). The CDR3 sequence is CASSTNPGTASETQYF. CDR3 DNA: TGTGCCAGTAGTACCAACCCCGGGACAGCGAGCGAGACCCAGTACTTC.

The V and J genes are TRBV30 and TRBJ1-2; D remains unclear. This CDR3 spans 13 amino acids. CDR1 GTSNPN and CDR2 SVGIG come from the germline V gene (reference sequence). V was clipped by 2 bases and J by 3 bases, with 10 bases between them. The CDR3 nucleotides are TGTGCCTGGAGTAGGAGAACGGACTATGGCTACACCTTC. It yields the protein CAWSRRTDYGYTF.

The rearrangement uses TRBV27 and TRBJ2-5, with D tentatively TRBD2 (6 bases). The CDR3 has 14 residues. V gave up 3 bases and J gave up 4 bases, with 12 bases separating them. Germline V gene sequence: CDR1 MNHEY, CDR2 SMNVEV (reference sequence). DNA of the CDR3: TGTGCCAGCAGTTTTGGAGGGATAGGAGAGACCCAGTACTTC. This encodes CASSFGGIGETQYF.

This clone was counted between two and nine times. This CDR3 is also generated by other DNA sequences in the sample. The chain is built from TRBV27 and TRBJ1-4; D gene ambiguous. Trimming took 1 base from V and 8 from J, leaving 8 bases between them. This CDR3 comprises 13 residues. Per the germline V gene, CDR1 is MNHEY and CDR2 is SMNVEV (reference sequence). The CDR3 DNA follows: TGTGCCAGCAGTTTATTTCTGGGCGAAAAACTGTTTTTT. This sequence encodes CASSLFLGEKLFF.

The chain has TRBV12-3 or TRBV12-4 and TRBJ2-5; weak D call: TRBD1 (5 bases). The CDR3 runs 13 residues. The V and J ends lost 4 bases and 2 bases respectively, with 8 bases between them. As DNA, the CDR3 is TGTGCCAGCAGTTGGGGCAGACAAGAGACCCAGTACTTC. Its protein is CASSWGRQETQYF.

As DNA, the CDR3 is TGTGCCAGCAGCGCCCTCACACAGGTTAACACTGAAGCTTTCTTT. Amino acid sequence: CASSALTQVNTEAFF. This chain uses TRBV9 with TRBJ1-1, with D maybe TRBD1 (5 bases). V shed 3 bases and J shed 2 bases, with 14 bases lying between them. CDR3 size: 15 residues. CDR1 is SGDLS, CDR2 YYNGEE, per germline.

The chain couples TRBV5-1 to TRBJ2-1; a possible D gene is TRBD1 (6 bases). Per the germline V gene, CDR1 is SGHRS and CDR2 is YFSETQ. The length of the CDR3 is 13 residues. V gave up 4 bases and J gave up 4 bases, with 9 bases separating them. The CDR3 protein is CASSGQTYNEQFF. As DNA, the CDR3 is TGCGCCAGCAGCGGACAGACTTACAATGAGCAGTTCTTC.

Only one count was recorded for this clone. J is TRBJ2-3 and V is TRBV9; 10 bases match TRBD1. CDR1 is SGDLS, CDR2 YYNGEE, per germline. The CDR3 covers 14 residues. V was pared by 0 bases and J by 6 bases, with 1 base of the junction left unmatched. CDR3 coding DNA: TGTGCCAGCAGCGTAGGGACAGGGGGGGATACGCAGTATTTT. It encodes CASSVGTGGDTQYF.

For the CDR3, the DNA is TGTGCCAGCAGTTACGCGGGGACATGGTTCTCTGGAAACACCATATATTTT. Translation: CASSYAGTWFSGNTIYF. This chain connects TRBV6-2 or TRBV6-3 to TRBJ1-3, with D possibly matching TRBD1 (6 bases). V was trimmed by 2 bases and J by 0 bases, leaving 14 bases between them. Looked up from germline, CDR1 is MNHEY and CDR2 is SVGEGT. This CDR3 contains 17 residues.

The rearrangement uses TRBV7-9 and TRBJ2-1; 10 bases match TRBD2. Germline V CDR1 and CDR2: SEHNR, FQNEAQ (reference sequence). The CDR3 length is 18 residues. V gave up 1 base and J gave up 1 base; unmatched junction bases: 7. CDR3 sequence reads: CASSLVSGLAASYNEQFF. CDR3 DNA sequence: TGTGCCAGCAGCTTAGTTTCCGGACTAGCGGCTTCCTACAATGAGCAGTTCTTC.